The T cell receptor (beta chain) under discussion was sequenced for a study of blood T cells in healthy people across ages. Study observations and caveats: Strong correlation existed between TCR beta diversity and naive T cell percentage. Total diversity from one million sequenced T cells was likely underestimated.

This clonotype was counted only a few times. Its antigen is unidentified. It was with a sample-barcoded 5' primer and a J-beta primer mix that a second PCR of about 7 to 12 cycles was run. TCRdb analysed the 5' RACE reads with MiXCR anew, one entry per CDR3 protein. Of 1 million to 1.2 million distinct CDR3 sequences listed, 35% to 40% are singletons. Germline V gene data show CDR1 as SGHAT and CDR2 as FQNNGV. CDR3 length: 14 residues. Germline trimming cut 1 base from V and 7 bases from J; bases unmatched to any gene: 4. The receptor was derived from a man aged 18-30 years in good health. The sample was blood. The chain employs TRBV11-2 and TRBJ1-2; 9 bases fit TRBD1. CDR3 protein: CASSLAGTGRGYTF. The DNA of the CDR3 is TGTGCCAGCAGCTTAGCCGGGACAGGGCGTGGCTACACCTTC.